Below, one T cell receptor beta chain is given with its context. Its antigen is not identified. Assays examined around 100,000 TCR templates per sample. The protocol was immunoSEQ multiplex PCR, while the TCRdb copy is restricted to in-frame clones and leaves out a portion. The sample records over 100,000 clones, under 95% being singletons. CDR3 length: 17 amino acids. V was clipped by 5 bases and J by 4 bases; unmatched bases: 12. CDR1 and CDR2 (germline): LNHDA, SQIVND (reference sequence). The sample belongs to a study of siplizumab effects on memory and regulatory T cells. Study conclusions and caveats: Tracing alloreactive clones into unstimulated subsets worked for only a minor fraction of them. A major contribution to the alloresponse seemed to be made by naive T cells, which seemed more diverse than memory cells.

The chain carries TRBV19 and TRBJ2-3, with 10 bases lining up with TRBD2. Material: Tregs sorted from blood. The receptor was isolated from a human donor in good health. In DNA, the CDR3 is TGTGCCAGTAGTCCCCTCTGGACTAGCGGACGGGCAGATACGCAGTATTTT. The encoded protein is CASSPLWTSGRADTQYF.